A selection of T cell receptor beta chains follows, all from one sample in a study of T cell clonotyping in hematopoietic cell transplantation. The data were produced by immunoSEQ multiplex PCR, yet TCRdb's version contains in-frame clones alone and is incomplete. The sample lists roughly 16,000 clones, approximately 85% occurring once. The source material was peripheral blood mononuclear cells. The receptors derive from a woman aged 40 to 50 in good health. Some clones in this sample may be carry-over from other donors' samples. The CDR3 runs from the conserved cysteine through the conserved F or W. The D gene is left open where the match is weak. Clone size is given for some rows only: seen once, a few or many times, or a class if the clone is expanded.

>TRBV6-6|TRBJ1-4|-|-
TGTGCCAGCAGTTACTCGATTGCAGACCCCTTTGAAAAACTGTTTTTT
CASSYSIADPFEKLFF
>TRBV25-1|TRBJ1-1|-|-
TGTGCCAGCAGTGAATATGGGGCTGACACTGAAGCTTTCTTT
CASSEYGADTEAFF
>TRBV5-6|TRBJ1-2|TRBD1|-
TGTGCCAGCAGCTCGAGGAGACAGGGGTGGTTGGGCTACACCTTC
CASSSRRQGWLGYTF
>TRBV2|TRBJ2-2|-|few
TGTGCCAGCAGCGGAGAAAAGGGTGTCGGGGAGCTGTTTTTT
CASSGEKGVGELFF
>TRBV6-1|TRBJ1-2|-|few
TGTGCCAGCAGTGAAAGTTTGGGTGATCATGGCTACACCTTC
CASSESLGDHGYTF
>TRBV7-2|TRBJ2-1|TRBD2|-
TGTGCCAGCAGCAACCTCTTACTAGCGGGAGTAGGTTACAATGAGCAGTTCTTC
CASSNLLLAGVGYNEQFF
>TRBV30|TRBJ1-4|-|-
TGTGCCTGGAGTCTACAGGGAGAAAAACTGTTTTTT
CAWSLQGEKLFF
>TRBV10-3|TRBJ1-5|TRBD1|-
TGTGCCAGCACAGGGGCCACCTCAGGTGTGCCCCAGCATTTT
CASTGATSGVPQHF
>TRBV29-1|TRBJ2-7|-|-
TGCAGCGTTGTTGCTAGCACTAACTACGAGCAGTACTTC
CSVVASTNYEQYF
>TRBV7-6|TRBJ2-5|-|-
TGTGCCAGCAGCTCACTGCAGGGGTACCAAGAGACCCAGTACTTC
CASSSLQGYQETQYF
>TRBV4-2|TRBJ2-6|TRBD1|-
TGTGCCAGCAGCCAAGAAAGGAAGGGGACAGGGATATCTGGGGCCAACGTCCTGACTTTC
CASSQERKGTGISGANVLTF
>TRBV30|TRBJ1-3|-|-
TGTGCCTGCCCGTCCCAGGGATTGACTGGAAACACCATATATTTT
CACPSQGLTGNTIYF
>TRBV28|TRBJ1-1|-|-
TGTGCCAGCAAGGTTCCGCGCAGGGCTATGAACACTGAAGCTTTCTTT
CASKVPRRAMNTEAFF
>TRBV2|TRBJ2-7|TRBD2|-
TGTGCCAGTTGGGAGCTTGGACAGCAAGACACTAGCGGGAGGCACGAGCAGTACTTC
CASWELGQQDTSGRHEQYF
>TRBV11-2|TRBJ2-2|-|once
TGTGCCAGCAGCCCCCTTTACGGGGAGCTGTTTTTT
CASSPLYGELFF
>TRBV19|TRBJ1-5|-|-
TGTGCCAGTAGCGGACAGAATCAGCCCCAGCATTTT
CASSGQNQPQHF
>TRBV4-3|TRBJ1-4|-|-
TGCGCCAGCAGCCAAAGTCGGGCTAATGAAAAACTGTTTTTT
CASSQSRANEKLFF
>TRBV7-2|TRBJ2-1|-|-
TGTGCCAGCAGCTTAATACAGGTTGAGCAGTTCTTC
CASSLIQVEQFF
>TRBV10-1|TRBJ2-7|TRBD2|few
TGCGCCAGCAGTGAAGGGACTAACTCCTACGAGCAGTACTTC
CASSEGTNSYEQYF
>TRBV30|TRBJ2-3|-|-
TGTGCCTGGACCCCTTGGGCTAGCACAGATACGCAGTATTTT
CAWTPWASTDTQYF
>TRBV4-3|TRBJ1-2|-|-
TGCGCCAGCAGCCAAGAACGTGGTACGGGACTCTATGGCTACACCTTC
CASSQERGTGLYGYTF
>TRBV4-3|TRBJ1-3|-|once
TGCGCCAGCAGCCAAGTCCCCGCAGGGGCTGGAAACACCATATATTTT
CASSQVPAGAGNTIYF
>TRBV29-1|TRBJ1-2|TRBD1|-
TGCAGCGTTGAAGGGCGGGGACAGGGGAACTATGGCTACACCTTC
CSVEGRGQGNYGYTF
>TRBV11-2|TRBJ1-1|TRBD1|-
TGTGCCAGCAGCCTCGCCACAGGGGGCGTTGAAGCTTTCTTT
CASSLATGGVEAFF
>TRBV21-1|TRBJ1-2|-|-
TGTGCCAGCAGCAAAGATGCTGGCTACACCTTC
CASSKDAGYTF
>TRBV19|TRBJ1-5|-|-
TGTGCCAGTAGTATATCCTTAGGAGAGCAGCCCCAGCATTTT
CASSISLGEQPQHF